This TCR beta chain emerged from a study of T cell repertoires in cytomegalovirus infection. The overall study: CMV epitopes in the study were HLA-C-restricted (recently identified) and HLA-B-restricted (well studied). In public TCR beta signatures, there were indications of both CMV infection and matching HLA type.

Looked up from germline, CDR1 is MDHEN and CDR2 is SYDVKM. V was trimmed by 5 bases and J by 6 bases, leaving 20 bases between them. CDR3 length: 16 amino acids. Study-level points and caveats: Dominating the ex vivo response were HLA-C-restricted CMV-specific TCR beta clonotypes.

TCRdb re-called the reads through MiXCR, storing one row per CDR3 protein. The table has approximately 110,000 distinct CDR3 sequences, 30% to 40% seen once. This clonotype has a count of ten or more. Its specificity is unknown. This specimen was CD8+ T cells from cultured PBMCs, taken from culture after CMV antigen stimulation. The TCR was taken from a human donor in good health (CMV status not recorded). Some clones in this sample may be carry-over from other donors' samples. The V and J genes are TRBV28 and TRBJ2-1; weak D call: TRBD2 (6 bases). CDR3 bases: TGTGCCAGCAGTCCTCCTGGGGGGTGGGGGTTCAATGAGCAGTTCTTC. Translating it yields CASSPPGGWGFNEQFF.